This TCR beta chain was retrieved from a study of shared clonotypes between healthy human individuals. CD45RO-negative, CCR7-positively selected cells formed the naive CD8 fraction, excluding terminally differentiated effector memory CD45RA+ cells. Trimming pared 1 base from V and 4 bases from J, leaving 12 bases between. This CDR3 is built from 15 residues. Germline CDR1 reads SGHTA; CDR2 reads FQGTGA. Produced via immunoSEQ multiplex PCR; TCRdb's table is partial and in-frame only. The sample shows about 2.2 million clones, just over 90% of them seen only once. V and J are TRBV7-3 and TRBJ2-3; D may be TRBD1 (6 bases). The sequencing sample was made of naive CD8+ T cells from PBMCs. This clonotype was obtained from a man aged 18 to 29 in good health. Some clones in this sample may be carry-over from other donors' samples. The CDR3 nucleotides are TGTGCCAGCAGCTTAAAGGGGGTCGTCGCAGATACGCAGTATTTT. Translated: CASSLKGVVADTQYF.